The 18 T cell receptor beta chains in this list originate from one sample, sequenced in a study of CD8 T cells in ankylosing spondylitis. TCRdb reanalysed the 5' RACE reads using MiXCR and keeps one entry per CDR3 protein. Among 150,000 to 200,000 distinct CDR3 sequences listed, around 13% were seen once. The sample comprised blood, either unsorted or a sorted T cell fraction (not recorded which). The receptors were gathered from a female donor with ankylosing spondylitis or in good health (not recorded which).

This clonotype showed up many times. The chain couples TRBV29-1 to TRBJ1-2; D is ambiguous. The CDR3 contains 13 residues. The V gene's germline CDR1 is SQVTM and CDR2 ANQGSEA. Between the trimmed V and J ends, which lost 0 bases and 8 bases, there was a span of 13 bases. CDR3 in DNA: TGCAGCGTTGAAGATCTTCGGGTTGGGGGCTACACCTTC. Translated: CSVEDLRVGGYTF.

The sample holds a few counts of this clonotype. The chain couples TRBV12-3 or TRBV12-4 to TRBJ2-2, with D perhaps assigned TRBD1 or TRBD2 (5 bases each). This CDR3 comprises 19 residues. V lost 1 base to trimming and J lost 4 bases, with 22 bases between them. CDR3 in amino acids: CASSLVLPGTGLVTGELFF. The CDR3 DNA sequence: TGTGCCAGCAGTTTAGTCTTGCCGGGGACGGGATTGGTCACCGGGGAGCTGTTTTTT.

Only a few counts were recorded for this clonotype. The chain uses TRBV6-1 and TRBJ2-1; 7 nucleotides match TRBD2. V shed 6 bases and J 7 bases; nucleotides not matched to a gene: 6. In germline, CDR1 is MNHNS, CDR2 SASEGT. The CDR3 spans 13 residues. CDR3 protein: CASRSLAWNEQFF. The CDR3 DNA follows: TGTGCCAGCAGGTCACTAGCGTGGAATGAGCAGTTCTTC.

This clonotype was picked up many times. This sequence joins TRBV12-3 or TRBV12-4 and TRBJ2-1; TRBD2 agrees at 12 bases. The J segment lost 6 bases and the V segment lost 6 bases, leaving 9 bases of the junction unmatched. This CDR3 spans 16 amino acids. CDR3 in DNA: TGTGCCAGCAGACCTTCTCTAGCGGGAGGGCTCAATGAGCAGTTCTTC. The encoded protein is CASRPSLAGGLNEQFF.

The chain joins TRBV10-3 to TRBJ2-7; maybe TRBD1 (5 bases). V was clipped by 2 bases and J by 3 bases, with 17 bases between them. The germline V gene encodes CDR1 ENHRY and CDR2 SYGVKD. The CDR3 runs to 16 residues. The CDR3 loop is CAISELGHESLYEQYF. CDR3 DNA sequence: TGTGCCATCAGTGAGCTCGGACACGAGTCCCTCTACGAGCAGTACTTC.

The sample holds a few counts of this clonotype. This chain uses TRBV7-6 with TRBJ2-3; 7 bases fit TRBD1. Looked up from germline, CDR1 is SGHVS and CDR2 is FNYEAQ. The CDR3 extends over 16 amino acids. Losses at the gene ends were 1 base for V and 3 bases for J; bases not matched to a gene: 7. CDR3 bases: TGTGCCAGCAGCTTAGTGGACAGGTGGGAGACAGATACGCAGTATTTT. The encoded protein is CASSLVDRWETDTQYF.

This clonotype was seen only a few times. Germline and junction disagree at one end, which may indicate a read error. The gene calls are TRBV30 and TRBJ2-1; 7 bases map to TRBD2. Germline V gene lookup returns CDR1 GTSNPN and CDR2 SVGIG (reference sequence). The CDR3 is made up of 10 amino acids. CDR3 DNA sequence: TGTGCCTGGGTGACTAGCTGGGAAATCTTC. Translating gives CAWVTSWEIF.

This clonotype has only a few counts. V usage is TRBV14 and J usage is TRBJ2-1; 10 positions agree with TRBD2. From germline, CDR1 is SGHDN and CDR2 FVKESK. This CDR3 has 16 amino acids. V trimming: 0 bases; J trimming: 6 bases; junction bases outside the gene matches: 5. This CDR3 reads CASSQDVSSGSNEQFF. The CDR3 nucleotides read TGTGCCAGCAGCCAAGACGTGTCTAGCGGGAGCAATGAGCAGTTCTTC.

This clonotype was counted a few times. The chain links TRBV6-1 to TRBJ1-6, with 7 bases lining up with TRBD1. This CDR3 is 14 amino acids long. V was pared by 6 bases and J by 12 bases, with 11 bases of the junction left unmatched. Germline V lookup: CDR1 MNHNS, CDR2 SASEGT. CDR3 sequence reads: CASRPTGAREPLHF. The CDR3 DNA follows: TGTGCCAGCAGACCTACAGGGGCCCGAGAACCCCTCCACTTT.

This chain uses TRBV7-2 with TRBJ2-1, with no clear D. Germline CDR1 reads SGHTA; CDR2 reads FQGNSA. V dropped 1 base and J dropped 5 bases, with 12 bases sitting between them. This CDR3 is built from 15 residues. The CDR3: CASSLVVVVNNEQFF. The CDR3 coding sequence is TGTGCCAGCAGCTTAGTGGTTGTAGTCAACAATGAGCAGTTCTTC.

The chain combines TRBV5-1 with TRBJ2-7; D could derive from TRBD1 or TRBD2 (5 bases each). Germline CDR1 SGHRS, CDR2 YFSETQ. The length of the CDR3 is 14 residues. Trimming stripped 2 bases from V and 1 base from J, with 10 bases between. This chain's CDR3 is CASSLSGPSYEQYF. For the CDR3, the DNA is TGCGCCAGCAGCTTATCGGGACCATCCTACGAGCAGTACTTC. The full variable domain, in which reference TRBV5-1 and TRBJ2-7 provide the parts outside the CDR3, is KAGVTQTPRYLIKTRGQQVTLSCSPISGHRSVSWYQQTPGQGLQFLFEYFSETQRNKGNFPGRFSGRQFSNSRSEMNVSTLELGDSALYLCASSLSGPSYEQYFGPGTRLTVT.

The chain combines TRBV7-9 with TRBJ2-5; 12 positions match TRBD2. The CDR3 spans 16 residues. Germline V gene sequence: CDR1 SEHNR, CDR2 FQNEAQ (reference sequence). J gave up 3 bases and V 5 bases, and 7 bases lay outside the gene matches. The DNA for the CDR3 is TGTGCCAGCAGCCCCTCACTAGCGGGAGGAAAAGAGACCCAGTACTTC. Amino acid sequence: CASSPSLAGGKETQYF.

This clonotype was seen ten or more times. The chain recombines TRBV11-2 with TRBJ2-1; D is unresolved. Germline CDR1 reads SGHAT; CDR2 reads FQNNGV. Trimming pared 6 bases from V and 4 bases from J, leaving 10 bases between. This CDR3 comprises 13 residues. CDR3 DNA sequence: TGTGCCAGCAGGGTGGCCAGATACAATGAGCAGTTCTTC. Protein: CASRVARYNEQFF.

This clonotype was counted at least ten times. The J gene is TRBJ2-3, the V gene TRBV28; D is ambiguous. The germline V gene has CDR1 MDHEN and CDR2 SYDVKM. This CDR3 spans 13 amino acids. Trimming removed 8 bases at V and 1 base at J, with 10 bases between. The CDR3 loop reads CASLGLGTDTQYF. The CDR3 DNA reads TGTGCCAGCCTTGGGCTTGGCACAGATACGCAGTATTTT. Full variable domain (rest looked up from reference TRBV28 and TRBJ2-3): DVKVTQSSRYLVKRTGEKVFLECVQDMDHENMFWYRQDPGLGLRLIYFSYDVKMKEKGDIPEGYSVSREKKERFSLILESASTNQTSMYLCASLGLGTDTQYFGPGTRLTVL.

About this clonotype: This clone may be a read error of a much larger clone one base away. This chain joins TRBV3-1 and TRBJ1-5; 7 bases are a match to TRBD1. The V and J ends lost 8 bases and 0 bases, in that order; junction bases with no gene match: 7. The length of the CDR3 is 15 residues. Germline lookup yields CDR1 LGHDT and CDR2 YNNKEL (reference sequence). The CDR3: CASCRDSNSNQPQHF. CDR3 in DNA: TGTGCCAGCTGCAGGGACAGTAATAGCAATCAGCCCCAGCATTTT.

This clonotype turned up a few times. The chain uses TRBV20-1 and TRBJ1-2; perhaps TRBD1 as D (6 bases). Germline CDR1 is DFQATT and CDR2 is SNEGSKA (reference sequence). The CDR3 covers 16 residues. Trimming shortened V by 1 base and J by 8 bases, and 23 bases separated the two germline ends. CDR3 coding DNA: TGCAGTGCTAGAGGTACCCCGGGACACCCCGTGGGAGGCTACACCTTC. This sequence encodes CSARGTPGHPVGGYTF.

This clonotype was seen at least ten times. The CDR3 spells CASSLGLASIYEQYF. The CDR3 DNA sequence: TGTGCCAGCAGCTTAGGACTAGCGTCTATTTACGAGCAGTACTTC. The chain uses TRBV7-2 and TRBJ2-7; 8 nucleotides align to TRBD2. The germline V gene has CDR1 SGHTA and CDR2 FQGNSA. This CDR3 is 15 amino acids long. The trim removed 1 base at V and 4 bases at J, leaving 6 bases unmatched.

The table lists this clonotype with many counts. The J gene is TRBJ2-7, the V gene TRBV27; D uncertain. Trimming left V 5 bases short and J 2 bases short, with 10 bases between. CDR1 and CDR2 (germline): MNHEY, SMNVEV (reference sequence). The CDR3 length is 13 residues. CDR3 residues: CASSLKGTYEQYF. Written as DNA, the CDR3 is TGTGCCAGCAGTCTTAAGGGAACCTACGAGCAGTACTTC.